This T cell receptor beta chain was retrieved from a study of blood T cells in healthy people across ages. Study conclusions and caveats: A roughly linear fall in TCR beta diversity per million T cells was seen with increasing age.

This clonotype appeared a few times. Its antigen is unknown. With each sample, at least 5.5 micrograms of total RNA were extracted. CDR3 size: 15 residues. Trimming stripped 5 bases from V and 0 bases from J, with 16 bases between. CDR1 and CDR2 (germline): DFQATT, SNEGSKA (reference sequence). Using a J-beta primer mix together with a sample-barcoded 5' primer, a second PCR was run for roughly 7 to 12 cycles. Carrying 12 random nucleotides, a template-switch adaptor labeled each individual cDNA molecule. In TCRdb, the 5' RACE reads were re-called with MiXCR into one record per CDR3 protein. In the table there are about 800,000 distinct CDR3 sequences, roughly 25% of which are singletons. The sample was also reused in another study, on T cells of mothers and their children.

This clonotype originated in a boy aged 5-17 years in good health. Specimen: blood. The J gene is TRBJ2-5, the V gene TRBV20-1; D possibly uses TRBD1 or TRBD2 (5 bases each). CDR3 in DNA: TGCAGTGCTCTACAAGACTGGGGGAACCAAGAGACCCAGTACTTC. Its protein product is CSALQDWGNQETQYF.